This T cell receptor (beta chain) appears in the sequencing data of a study of Graves' ophthalmopathy and Graves' hyperthyroidism. Study findings and constraints: Ophthalmopathy progression was predicted by the model at 70.59% sensitivity and under 75% specificity. Among thyroid clonotypes expanded above 0.001 frequency, most also appeared in blood.

V dropped 4 bases and J dropped 1; count of bases not matched to a gene: 4. Germline CDR1 and CDR2: KGHDR and SFDVKD. The CDR3 extends over 15 amino acids. Each donor who had ophthalmopathy showed moderate-to-severe activity, a CAS of ≥3, a NOSPECS of ≥4, and a duration under 3 months. The authors amplified TCR beta CDR3 regions from RNA transcripts. An opening RT-PCR round employed HTBI primers and preceded a second-round multiplex PCR. Each CDR3 protein is one row after TCRdb ran MiXCR on the multiplex PCR reads. The profile covers under 350,000 distinct CDR3 sequences, with roughly a sixth appearing a single time and about 12% taken by the ten largest. This clonotype was found many times. Its antigen is currently unknown.

The receptor's source is an adult man with Graves' ophthalmopathy. This chain uses TRBV24-1 with TRBJ2-7; TRBD1 matches 9 bases. Sequenced: peripheral blood. This CDR3 reads CATSDSGTGSYEQYF. In nucleotides, the CDR3 is TGTGCCACCAGTGACTCCGGGACAGGGTCCTACGAGCAGTACTTC.